Given below is one T cell receptor beta chain in context. The sample is drawn from a study of CD8 T cells in ankylosing spondylitis. TCRdb ran MiXCR on the 5' RACE reads and lists one entry per CDR3 protein. The data show under 170,000 distinct CDR3 sequences, with around two fifths seen just once and roughly 15% held by the top ten. Germline V gene sequence: CDR1 MNHEY, CDR2 SVGAGI. V dropped 3 bases and J dropped 5 bases, with 11 bases sitting between them. The CDR3 sequence is 14 residues long. The chain recombines TRBV6-5 with TRBJ1-5; D is unclear. Sequencing input: synovial fluid, either unsorted or a sorted T cell fraction (not recorded which). The sequence derives from a male donor with ankylosing spondylitis. CDR3 loop: CASSYYRNYQPQHF. The CDR3, as DNA: TGTGCCAGCAGTTATTACCGTAACTATCAGCCCCAGCATTTT.